One and the same sample provided the 9 T cell receptor beta chains below, sequenced in a study of blood T cell repertoires in COVID-19 (dated by TCRdb to the early 2020s). Library preparation employed the immunoSEQ multiplex PCR assay. TCRdb took this table from immuneACCESS and kept in-frame rearrangements with V and J called. Such tables lack part of the clones; where checked against another copy, unresolved V genes explain under half of the gap, and the rest is unexplained. In all, the sample holds about 200,000 clones, and 80% to 85% of those were seen once. The ten biggest clones cover approximately 7.9% of the sample. The source material was PBMCs or T cells enriched from blood (not recorded which). The receptors stem from a man between 35 and 55 years old who had recovered from COVID-19.

V and J are TRBV6-4 and TRBJ2-1; 10 bases are a match to TRBD2. The CDR3 totals 19 residues. Losses at the gene ends were 0 bases for V and 8 bases for J; bases not matched to a gene: 16. From germline, CDR1 is MRHNA and CDR2 SNTAGT. The CDR3: CASSDSPSVQRGGPYEQFF. Written as DNA, the CDR3 is TGTGCCAGCAGTGACTCGCCATCGGTTCAGCGGGGGGGCCCGTATGAGCAGTTCTTC.

Written as DNA, the CDR3 is TGTGCCAGCAGCTTAAAATATAAAGGACACGATCCCTCTGGAAACACCATATATTTT. As protein: CASSLKYKGHDPSGNTIYF. The chain recombines TRBV5-4 with TRBJ1-3; possible D gene TRBD1, 5 bases. The V gene lost 2 bases and the J gene lost 0 bases, with 21 bases spanning the gap. The CDR3 totals 19 residues. Germline lookup yields CDR1 SGHNT and CDR2 YYREEE (reference sequence). The whole variable domain, filled in from reference TRBV5-4 and TRBJ1-3, reads ETGVTQSPTHLIKTRGQQVTLRCSSQSGHNTVSWYQQALGQGPQFIFQYYREEENGRGNFPPRFSGLQFPNYSSELNVNALELDDSALYLCASSLKYKGHDPSGNTIYFGEGSWLTVV.

The V gene is TRBV19, the J gene TRBJ2-1; TRBD2 is a possible D gene (6 bases). The CDR3 is 14 residues long. The germline gives CDR1 LNHDA, CDR2 SQIVND (reference sequence). The V and J ends lost 3 bases and 1 base respectively, with 7 bases between them. Here the CDR3 reads CASSIGGSYNEQFF. The CDR3 coding sequence is TGTGCCAGTAGTATTGGAGGGTCCTACAATGAGCAGTTCTTC.

The genes are TRBV3-1 (or the pseudogene TRBV3-2) and TRBJ1-1, with a weak D call TRBD1 (6 bases). The germline V gene encodes CDR1 LGHDT and CDR2 YNNKEL (reference sequence). The V and J ends lost 5 bases and 8 bases respectively, with 12 bases between them. This CDR3 region has 12 residues. CDR3 sequence: CASSAGQGEAFF. The CDR3 DNA sequence: TGTGCCAGCAGCGCAGGTCAGGGGGAAGCTTTCTTT.

The CDR3, as DNA: TGTGCCAGCAGCCAGGGCACCACCGGGGAGCTGTTTTTT. Translation: CASSQGTTGELFF. The V gene is TRBV3-1 (or the pseudogene TRBV3-2), the J gene TRBJ2-2; D not resolved. V shed 3 bases and J shed 4 bases, with 6 bases lying between them. This CDR3 has 13 amino acids. Per germline, CDR1 LGHDT and CDR2 YNNKEL (reference sequence).

The rearrangement joins TRBV7-6 to TRBJ1-6; TRBD1 matches 8 bases. Germline V gene data show CDR1 as SGHVS and CDR2 as FNYEAQ. Trimming cost V 1 base and J 9 bases; bases outside gene matches: 5. The CDR3 length is 15 residues. In DNA, the CDR3 is TGTGCCAGCAGCTTAGAGACAGGGGCCCGTTCACCCCTCCACTTT. Protein: CASSLETGARSPLHF.

The rearrangement uses TRBV5-1 and TRBJ2-3; TRBD2 aligns across 14 bases. Looked up from germline, CDR1 is SGHRS and CDR2 is YFSETQ. This CDR3 is built from 18 residues. The ends lost 4 bases at V and 0 bases at J; junction bases unmatched: 7. CDR3 DNA sequence: TGCGCCAGCAGCCCAAGGACTAGCGGGGGGACTAGCACAGATACGCAGTATTTT. The encoded protein is CASSPRTSGGTSTDTQYF. The variable domain in full, completed from reference TRBV5-1 and TRBJ2-3, reads KAGVTQTPRYLIKTRGQQVTLSCSPISGHRSVSWYQQTPGQGLQFLFEYFSETQRNKGNFPGRFSGRQFSNSRSEMNVSTLELGDSALYLCASSPRTSGGTSTDTQYFGPGTRLTVL.

The rearrangement uses TRBV2 and TRBJ2-5; TRBD2 aligns across 11 bases. This CDR3 has 15 amino acids. Germline CDR1 is SNHLY and CDR2 is FYNNEI. V dropped 6 bases and J dropped 5; count of bases not matched to a gene: 8. CDR3 sequence: CASRLMTSGVETQYF. The CDR3 nucleotides are TGTGCCAGCAGGCTCATGACTAGCGGGGTGGAGACCCAGTACTTC.

The chain has TRBV10-3 and TRBJ1-1, with a weak D call TRBD1 (5 bases). Germline lookup yields CDR1 ENHRY and CDR2 SYGVKD. CDR3 length equals 14 residues. Trimming removed 0 bases at V and 4 bases at J, with 9 bases between. The CDR3 coding sequence is TGTGCCATCAGTGAGTCGCGGGGACGCACTGAAGCTTTCTTT. Encoded protein: CAISESRGRTEAFF.